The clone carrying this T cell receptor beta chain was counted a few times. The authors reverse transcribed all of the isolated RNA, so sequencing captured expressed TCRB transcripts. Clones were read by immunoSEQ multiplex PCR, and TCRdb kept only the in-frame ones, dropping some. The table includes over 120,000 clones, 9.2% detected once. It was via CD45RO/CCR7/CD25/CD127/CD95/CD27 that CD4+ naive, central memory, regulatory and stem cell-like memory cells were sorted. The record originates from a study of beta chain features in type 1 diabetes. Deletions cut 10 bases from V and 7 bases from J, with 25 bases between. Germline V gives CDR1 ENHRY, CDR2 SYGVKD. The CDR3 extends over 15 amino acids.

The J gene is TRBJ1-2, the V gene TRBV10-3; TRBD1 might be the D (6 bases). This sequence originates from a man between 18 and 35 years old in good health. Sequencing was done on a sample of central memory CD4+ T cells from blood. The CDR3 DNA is TGTGCCACCCTACAGGGTCCACGCTATCCGGGTGGCTACACCTTC. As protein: CATLQGPRYPGGYTF.